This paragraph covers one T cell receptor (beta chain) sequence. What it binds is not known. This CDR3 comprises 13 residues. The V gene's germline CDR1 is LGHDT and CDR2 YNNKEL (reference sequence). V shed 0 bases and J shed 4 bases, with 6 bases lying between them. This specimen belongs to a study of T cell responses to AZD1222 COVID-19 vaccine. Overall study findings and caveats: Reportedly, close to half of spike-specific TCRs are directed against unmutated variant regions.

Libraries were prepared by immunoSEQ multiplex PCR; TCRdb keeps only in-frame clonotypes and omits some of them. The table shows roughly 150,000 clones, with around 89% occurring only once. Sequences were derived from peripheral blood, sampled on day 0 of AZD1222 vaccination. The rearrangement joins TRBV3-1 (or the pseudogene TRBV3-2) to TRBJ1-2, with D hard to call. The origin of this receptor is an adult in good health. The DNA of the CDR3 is TGTGCCAGCAGCCAAGATCGTGGCTATGGCTACACCTTC. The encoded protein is CASSQDRGYGYTF.